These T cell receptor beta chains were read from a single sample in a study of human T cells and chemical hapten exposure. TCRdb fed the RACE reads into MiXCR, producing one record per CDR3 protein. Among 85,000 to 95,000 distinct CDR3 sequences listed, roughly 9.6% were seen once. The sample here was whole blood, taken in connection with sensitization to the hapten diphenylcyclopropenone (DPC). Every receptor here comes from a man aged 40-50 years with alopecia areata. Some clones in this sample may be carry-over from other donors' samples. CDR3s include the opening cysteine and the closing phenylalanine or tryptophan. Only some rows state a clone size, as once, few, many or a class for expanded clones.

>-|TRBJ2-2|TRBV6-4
CASSDSSRATGELFF
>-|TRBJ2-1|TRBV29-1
CSAPTPQTGTDEQFF
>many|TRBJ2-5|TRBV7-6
CASSADGMEQETQYF
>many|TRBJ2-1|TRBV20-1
CSARKLDTQFF
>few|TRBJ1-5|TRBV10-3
CAISELSGSNQPQHF
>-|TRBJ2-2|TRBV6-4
CASSRIAGGSVGELFF
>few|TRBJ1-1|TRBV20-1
CSARGGAVNTEAFF
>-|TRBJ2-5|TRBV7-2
CASSSGGPKETQYF
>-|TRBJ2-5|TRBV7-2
CASSLGGDAGETQYF
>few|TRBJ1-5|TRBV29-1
CSVGGGTGGSNQPQHF
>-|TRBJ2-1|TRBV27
CASSIQSSAGLSYNEQFF
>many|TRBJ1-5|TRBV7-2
CASSLVGGLDQPQHF
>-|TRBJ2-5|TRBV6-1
CASSDPFEIKTQYF
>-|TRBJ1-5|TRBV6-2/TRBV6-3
CASSGAPGNQPQHF
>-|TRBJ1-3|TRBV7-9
CASSSRAFSGNTIYF
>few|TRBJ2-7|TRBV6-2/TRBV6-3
CASNTPGLAYEQYF
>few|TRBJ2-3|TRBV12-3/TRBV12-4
CASSIASGLPPTDTQYF
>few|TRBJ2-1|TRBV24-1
CATSDPAGVGEQFF
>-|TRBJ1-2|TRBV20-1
CSASRGNYGYTF
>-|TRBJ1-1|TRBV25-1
CASSEYATEAFF
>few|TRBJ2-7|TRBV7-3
CASSRDRGPYEQYF
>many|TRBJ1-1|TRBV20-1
CSATPEGGWSAFF
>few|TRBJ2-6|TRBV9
CASSPGLAGKSGANVLTF
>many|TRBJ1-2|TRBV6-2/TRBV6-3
CASRPQARGFGYTF
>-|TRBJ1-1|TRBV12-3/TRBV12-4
CASSLAGIGGTEAFF
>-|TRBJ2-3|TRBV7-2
CASSFPKTSGRAERPDTQYF
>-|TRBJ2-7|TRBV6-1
CASSEAAGAGLEQYF
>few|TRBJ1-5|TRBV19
CASTARDSRYSNQPQHF
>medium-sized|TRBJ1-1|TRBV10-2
CASSESRVNTEAFF
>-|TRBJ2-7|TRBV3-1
CASSQDPARGRYF
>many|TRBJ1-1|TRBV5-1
CASSFNRGSNNIMNTEAFF
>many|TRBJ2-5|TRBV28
CASSLGRGRPETQYF
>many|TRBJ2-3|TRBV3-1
CASSLTSADSDTQYF
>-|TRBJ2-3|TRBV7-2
CASSPDRSSTDTQYF
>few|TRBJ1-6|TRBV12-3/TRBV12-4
CASTAGASNSPLHF
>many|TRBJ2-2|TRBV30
CAWSGSNDGELFF